This paragraph reports one TCR beta chain. The CDR3 spans 13 residues. Trimming cost V 4 bases and J 3 bases; bases outside gene matches: 0. The germline CDR1 and CDR2 sequences are LNHDA and SQIVND (reference sequence). The data belong to a study of OX40 agonist ivuxolimab in advanced cancers. Study-level information: The eligibility criteria allowed prior anti-PD-1, anti-PD-L1 or anti-CTLA-4 therapy, and 40% had some.

TCRdb keeps only in-frame clones here, not all; method: immunoSEQ multiplex PCR. Of over 80,000 clones detected, 70% to 85% appear once; the ten largest clones hold around 5.5%. The V and J genes are TRBV19 and TRBJ2-7; 10 bases are shared with TRBD2. The sample was CD4+ or CD8+ T cells sorted from blood, taken in a trial of the OX40 agonist ivuxolimab. This sequence was found in an adult with an advanced solid tumor such as melanoma, head and neck, liver or kidney cancer. CDR3 amino acids: CASSTSGSYEQYF. CDR3 nucleotides: TGTGCCAGTAGTACTAGCGGGAGCTACGAGCAGTACTTC. Full variable domain (outside the CDR3, taken from reference TRBV19 and TRBJ2-7): DGGITQSPKYLFRKEGQNVTLSCEQNLNHDAMYWYRQDPGQGLRLIYYSQIVNDFQKGDIAEGYSVSREKKESFPLTVTSAQKNPTAFYLCASSTSGSYEQYFGPGTRLTVT.